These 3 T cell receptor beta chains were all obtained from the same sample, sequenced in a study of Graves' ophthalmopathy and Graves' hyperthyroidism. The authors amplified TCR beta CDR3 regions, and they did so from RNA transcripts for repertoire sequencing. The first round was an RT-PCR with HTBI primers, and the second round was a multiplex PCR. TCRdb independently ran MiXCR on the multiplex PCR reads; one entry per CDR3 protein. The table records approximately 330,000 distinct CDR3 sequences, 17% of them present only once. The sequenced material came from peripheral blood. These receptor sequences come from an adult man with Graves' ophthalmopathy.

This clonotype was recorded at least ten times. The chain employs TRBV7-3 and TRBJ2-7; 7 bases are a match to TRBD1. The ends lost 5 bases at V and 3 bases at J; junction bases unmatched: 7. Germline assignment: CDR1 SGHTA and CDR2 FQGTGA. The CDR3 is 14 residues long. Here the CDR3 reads CASSPDRWSYEQYF. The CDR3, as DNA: TGTGCCAGCAGCCCGGACAGGTGGAGCTACGAGCAGTACTTC.

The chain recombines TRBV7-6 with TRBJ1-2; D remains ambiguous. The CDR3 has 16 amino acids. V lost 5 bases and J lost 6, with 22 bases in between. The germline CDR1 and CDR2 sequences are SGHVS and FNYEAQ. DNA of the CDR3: TGTGCCAGCAGCCCCACCTTACGGTCAAGCGGGGATGGCTACACCTTC. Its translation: CASSPTLRSSGDGYTF.

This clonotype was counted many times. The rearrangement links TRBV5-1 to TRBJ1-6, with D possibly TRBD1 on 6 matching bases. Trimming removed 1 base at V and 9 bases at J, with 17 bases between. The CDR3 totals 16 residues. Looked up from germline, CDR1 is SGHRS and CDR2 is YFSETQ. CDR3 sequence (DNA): TGCGCCAGCAGCTTGCAGCCGGAGGGGGGGCTTTCACCCCTCCACTTT. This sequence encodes CASSLQPEGGLSPLHF. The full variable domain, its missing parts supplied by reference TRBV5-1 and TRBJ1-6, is KAGVTQTPRYLIKTRGQQVTLSCSPISGHRSVSWYQQTPGQGLQFLFEYFSETQRNKGNFPGRFSGRQFSNSRSEMNVSTLELGDSALYLCASSLQPEGGLSPLHFGNGTRLTVT.